These 16 T cell receptor beta chains were all obtained from the same sample, sequenced in a study of shared clonotypes between healthy human individuals. Here immunoSEQ multiplex PCR was the method, and the copy in TCRdb shows in-frame clones only, minus some. The data contain some 1 million clones, about 76% of them seen just once; the ten biggest clones take up about 1.5%. The sequenced material came from memory CD4+ T cells sorted from blood. Subset in this sample: CD45RA-negative fraction. Receptors were obtained from a man aged 18 to 30 in good health.

The chain uses TRBV28 and TRBJ1-6; TRBD1 is a possible D gene (5 bases). Trimming shortened V by 2 bases and J by 7 bases, and 9 bases separated the two germline ends. The CDR3 contains 14 residues. CDR1 is MDHEN and CDR2 is SYDVKM in the germline V gene. DNA of the CDR3: TGTGCCAGCAGTTTAGAGGGGCCCAATTCACCCCTCCACTTT. This translates into CASSLEGPNSPLHF.

DNA for the CDR3: TGCGCCAGCAGCCTGGGACAGGGGACGTATAATTCACCCCTCCACTTT. It translates to CASSLGQGTYNSPLHF. The chain recombines TRBV4-1 with TRBJ1-6, with TRBD1 matching 10 bases. Per the germline V gene, CDR1 is MGHRA and CDR2 is YSYEKL. The CDR3 has 16 amino acids. The junction had 4 bases not matched to a gene; V was cut back by 4 bases and J by 4 bases.

V and J are TRBV6-5 and TRBJ2-7, with a tentative D call TRBD1 (6 bases). This CDR3 has 16 residues. Trimming took 1 base from V and 2 from J, leaving 15 bases between them. CDR1 and CDR2 (germline): MNHEY, SVGAGI. Written as DNA, the CDR3 is TGTGCCAGCAGTTACTTTGGACAGCGTCCGACCTACGAGCAGTACTTC. Protein sequence: CASSYFGQRPTYEQYF.

Only a few counts were recorded for this clone. The chain couples TRBV5-1 to TRBJ1-4; D call uncertain. Trimming pared 0 bases from V and 6 bases from J, leaving 12 bases between. Per germline, CDR1 SGHRS and CDR2 YFSETQ. This CDR3 region has 15 residues. This chain's CDR3 is CASSLALGIYEKLFF. DNA of the CDR3: TGCGCCAGCAGCTTGGCTCTCGGTATTTATGAAAAACTGTTTTTT. Filled out from reference TRBV5-1 and TRBJ1-4, the complete variable domain reads KAGVTQTPRYLIKTRGQQVTLSCSPISGHRSVSWYQQTPGQGLQFLFEYFSETQRNKGNFPGRFSGRQFSNSRSEMNVSTLELGDSALYLCASSLALGIYEKLFFGSGTQLSVL.

V and J are TRBV2 and TRBJ1-2; D is ambiguous. This CDR3 comprises 14 residues. Deletions cut 6 bases from V and 7 bases from J, with 18 bases between. Germline V gives CDR1 SNHLY, CDR2 FYNNEI. CDR3 amino acids: CASSPNLPYSGYTF. DNA of the CDR3: TGTGCCAGCAGCCCCAATCTCCCGTATAGTGGCTACACCTTC.

This clone showed up just a few times. The same CDR3 is also encoded by other DNA sequences in this sample. The chain is built from TRBV5-1 and TRBJ1-6; D remains unclear. Germline V CDR1 and CDR2: SGHRS, YFSETQ. This CDR3 is built from 14 residues. The V end was cut by 0 bases, the J end by 6 bases, with 7 bases between. CDR3 loop: CASSLGSLNSPLHF. In DNA, the CDR3 is TGCGCCAGCAGCTTGGGAAGCCTTAATTCACCCCTCCACTTT.

The chain carries TRBV27 and TRBJ1-4, with unresolved D. The CDR3 is 13 residues long. Trimming took 6 bases from V and 5 from J, leaving 10 bases between them. Germline V gives CDR1 MNHEY, CDR2 SMNVEV (reference sequence). DNA of the CDR3: TGTGCCAGCAGCCACAGCGGAAATGAAAAACTGTTTTTT. Translated, it gives CASSHSGNEKLFF.

The chain uses TRBV7-9 and TRBJ1-4; D is unresolved. The CDR3 has 16 amino acids. Per germline, CDR1 SEHNR and CDR2 FQNEAQ (reference sequence). Between the trimmed V and J ends, which lost 4 bases and 0 bases, there was a span of 12 bases. The CDR3 sequence is CASSSGQTPTNEKLFF. CDR3 coding DNA: TGTGCCAGCAGCTCGGGCCAGACCCCAACTAATGAAAAACTGTTTTTT.

The chain has TRBV6-6 and TRBJ2-3; unclear D gene. The CDR3 runs 10 residues. The germline V gene encodes CDR1 MNHNY and CDR2 SVGAGI (reference sequence). Trimming stripped 8 bases from V and 3 bases from J, with 3 bases between. CDR3 sequence reads: CASRTDTQYF. CDR3 DNA sequence: TGTGCCAGCCGGACAGATACGCAGTATTTT.

This clone showed up just once. The chain recombines TRBV6-5 with TRBJ2-5; tentatively, D is TRBD2 (5 bases). CDR3 length: 13 amino acids. Looked up from germline, CDR1 is MNHEY and CDR2 is SVGAGI. V lost 2 bases to trimming and J lost 9 bases, with 13 bases between them. CDR3 coding DNA: TGTGCCAGCAGTTACCTGGGTGGGAGTGCCCAGTACTTC. Residues: CASSYLGGSAQYF.

The chain employs TRBV7-8 and TRBJ2-7, with D perhaps being TRBD1 or TRBD2 (5 bases each). V lost 5 bases and J lost 5, with 19 bases in between. The CDR3 contains 15 residues. Germline V gene sequence: CDR1 SGHVS, CDR2 FQNEAQ. The CDR3 region is CASSIGTGGFHEQYF. The CDR3 nucleotides are TGTGCCAGCAGCATCGGGACGGGTGGTTTTCACGAGCAGTACTTC.

This clone was seen a few times. The J gene is TRBJ2-7, the V gene TRBV10-1; 12 bases agree with TRBD1. Germline CDR1 is WNHNN and CDR2 is SYGVQD (reference sequence). After removal of 8 bases from V and 7 bases from J, the junction contained 6 bases not matched to a gene. The CDR3 is made up of 13 amino acids. CDR3 in amino acids: CASFRDRGREQYF. The CDR3 DNA sequence: TGCGCCAGCTTCCGGGACAGGGGGCGAGAGCAGTACTTC.

The chain couples TRBV30 to TRBJ1-2, with a weak D call TRBD1 (6 bases). The CDR3 sequence is 13 residues long. Germline loops: CDR1 GTSNPN, CDR2 SVGIG (reference sequence). Trimming removed 0 bases at V and 4 bases at J, with 9 bases between. CDR3 loop: CAWSVQGLYGYTF. The CDR3 region has the DNA TGTGCCTGGAGTGTTCAGGGGCTCTATGGCTACACCTTC.

The chain recombines TRBV4-1 with TRBJ2-5, with 8 nucleotides matching TRBD1. CDR3 length: 13 amino acids. With 4 bases clipped from V and 4 bases from J, the junction kept 2 bases outside the gene matches. Germline values: CDR1 MGHRA, CDR2 YSYEKL. The CDR3 DNA sequence: TGCGCCAGCAGCCGAGACAGGGGAGAGACCCAGTACTTC. It codes for CASSRDRGETQYF.

The CDR3 nucleotides read TGTGCCAGCAGTCCCACTCGACTAGCGGGAGATAGCGGGGAGCTGTTTTTT. It yields the protein CASSPTRLAGDSGELFF. The rearrangement links TRBV5-4 to TRBJ2-2, with 12 bases identical to TRBD2. The CDR3 runs 17 residues. Germline V gene sequence: CDR1 SGHNT, CDR2 YYREEE (reference sequence). The V gene end was trimmed by 5 bases and the J gene end by 7 bases; junction bases not matched to a gene: 12.

Comment on this clone: The sample has other DNA sequences that encode this CDR3 too. The chain uses TRBV19 and TRBJ1-4; D not resolved. In germline, CDR1 is LNHDA, CDR2 SQIVND (reference sequence). Deletions cut 3 bases from V and 5 bases from J, with 10 bases between. The length of the CDR3 is 14 residues. In DNA form, the CDR3 reads TGTGCCAGTAGTATGAGCCAGACGAATGAAAAACTGTTTTTT. Protein sequence: CASSMSQTNEKLFF.